There are a few counts of the clone carrying this TCR beta chain. The source of the sample is a study of T cells after yellow fever vaccination. CDR3 length: 16 residues. Germline CDR1 is SEHNR and CDR2 is FQNEAQ (reference sequence). Germline trimming cut 4 bases from V and 7 bases from J; bases unmatched to any gene: 10. MiXCR, run by TCRdb on the 5' RACE reads, gives a single entry per CDR3 protein. This table has approximately 93,000 distinct CDR3 sequences, around 5.8% appearing once. The source material was CD8+ T cells sorted from PBMCs, sampled 10 days after the yellow fever booster vaccination. The TCR sequence derives from a man younger than 30 who received the YFV17D yellow fever vaccine. The V and J genes are TRBV7-9 and TRBJ2-1, with 10 bases matching TRBD1. The CDR3, as DNA: TGTGCCAGCAGCTCCAGACAGGGGGCGGGTTGGAATGAGCAGTTCTTC. Amino acid sequence: CASSSRQGAGWNEQFF.